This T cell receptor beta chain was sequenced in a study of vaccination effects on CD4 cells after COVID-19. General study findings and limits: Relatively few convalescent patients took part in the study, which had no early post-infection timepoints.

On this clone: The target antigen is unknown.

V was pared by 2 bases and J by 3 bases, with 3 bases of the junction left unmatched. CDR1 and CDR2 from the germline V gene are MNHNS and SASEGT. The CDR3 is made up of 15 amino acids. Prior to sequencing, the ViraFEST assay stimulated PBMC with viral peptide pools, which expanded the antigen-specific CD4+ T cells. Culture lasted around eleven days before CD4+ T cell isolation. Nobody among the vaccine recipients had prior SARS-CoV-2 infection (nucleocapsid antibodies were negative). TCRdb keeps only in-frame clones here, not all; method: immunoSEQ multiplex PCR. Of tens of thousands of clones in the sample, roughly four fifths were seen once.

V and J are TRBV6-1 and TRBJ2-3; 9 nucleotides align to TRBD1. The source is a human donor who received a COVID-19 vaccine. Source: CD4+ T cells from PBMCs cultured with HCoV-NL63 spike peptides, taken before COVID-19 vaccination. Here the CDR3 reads CASSEPGTGTDTQYF. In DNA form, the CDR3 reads TGTGCCAGCAGTGAACCCGGGACAGGGACAGATACGCAGTATTTT.